One T cell receptor beta chain is described in this entry. These data are taken from a study of blood T cell repertoires in COVID-19. Study processing details: Reference gene primer amplification gave estimated nucleated cell counts. Clones were read by immunoSEQ multiplex PCR, and TCRdb kept only the in-frame ones, dropping some. V, J and clone size derive from that table, while D and trimming were established from the DNA sequence. The sample lists approximately 110,000 clones, approximately 90% seen once, with approximately 4.5% in the top ten. The V end lost 0 bases, the J end lost 6 bases, and 14 bases lay between the germline ends. Germline lookup yields CDR1 SGHTA and CDR2 FQGNSA. The CDR3 is 16 amino acids.

The rearrangement links TRBV7-2 to TRBJ2-2, with a weak D call TRBD2 (6 bases). The sequence was collected from a woman in her forties or fifties with acute or convalescent COVID-19. Sequencing was carried out using peripheral blood. The CDR3 nucleotides read TGTGCCAGCAGCTTAGCGGGGGAGGCCGTCCCCGGGGAGCTGTTTTTT. Its protein product is CASSLAGEAVPGELFF.